These 16 T cell receptor beta chains were all obtained from the same sample, sequenced in a study of lymphopenia after photon versus proton radiotherapy. Only in-frame clones appear in the TCRdb table, and some are missing; sequencing was by immunoSEQ multiplex PCR. The sample includes some 170,000 clones, approximately 90% seen only once; the top ten take around 4.5%. The sample was peripheral blood, taken from a patient treated with photon-based radiotherapy. The receptors stem from a man between 50 and 59 years old with gastric cancer.

A few counts support this clone. V gene TRBV7-9 combines with J gene TRBJ2-1; D is unresolved. This CDR3 is built from 12 residues. Trimming cost V 7 bases and J 9 bases, with 13 bases left between them. CDR1 and CDR2 (germline): SEHNR, FQNEAQ (reference sequence). Here the CDR3 reads CASIARYPEQFF. CDR3 nucleotide sequence: TGTGCCAGCATTGCGAGGTACCCTGAGCAGTTCTTC.

The rearrangement links TRBV29-1 to TRBJ2-7, with D perhaps given as TRBD1 or TRBD2 (5 bases each). Deletions cut 5 bases from V and 3 bases from J, with 29 bases between. This CDR3 region has 18 residues. Germline CDR1 SQVTM, CDR2 ANQGSEA. The CDR3: CSVTPRPLPGGTYYEQYF. In DNA form, the CDR3 reads TGCAGCGTTACCCCTCGCCCTCTCCCTGGGGGTACCTACTACGAGCAGTACTTC.

The chain recombines TRBV5-6 with TRBJ1-1; a possible D gene is TRBD1 (6 bases). V was cut by 2 bases and J by 7 bases, with 12 bases left in between. CDR1 is SGHDT and CDR2 is YYEEEE in the germline V gene. The CDR3 runs to 13 residues. CDR3 bases: TGTGCCAGCAGCTTAGGGGGTGGCGGTGAAGCTTTCTTT. This encodes CASSLGGGGEAFF.

The chain links TRBV7-8 to TRBJ2-7; possible D gene TRBD1, 6 bases. CDR1 SGHVS and CDR2 FQNEAQ come from the germline V gene. The length of the CDR3 is 18 residues. Trimming stripped 4 bases from V and 0 bases from J, with 22 bases between. In DNA form, the CDR3 reads TGTGCCAGCAGCTCGTATAGGGGGACCCAAAGGAGCTCCTACGAGCAGTACTTC. This gives the protein CASSSYRGTQRSSYEQYF.

The chain is built from TRBV9 and TRBJ2-1; 8 bases are a match to TRBD2. Germline V CDR1 and CDR2: SGDLS, YYNGEE. V lost 3 bases and J lost 6; bases outside the gene matches: 11. CDR3 length: 16 residues. This CDR3 reads CASSASGTRNANEQFF. Written as DNA, the CDR3 is TGTGCCAGCAGCGCTTCCGGGACTAGGAATGCCAATGAGCAGTTCTTC.

This chain uses TRBV5-1 with TRBJ2-5; D unresolved. Germline V CDR1 and CDR2: SGHRS, YFSETQ. V lost 0 bases to trimming and J lost 2 bases, with 11 bases between them. The CDR3 has 15 residues. The CDR3 sequence is CASSLGDGVQETQYF. Written as DNA, the CDR3 is TGCGCCAGCAGCTTGGGGGATGGGGTACAAGAGACCCAGTACTTC.

The genes are TRBV15 and TRBJ2-1; TRBD1 matches 8 bases. Trimming took 5 bases from V and 15 from J; bases not matched to a gene: 9. The CDR3 runs to 12 residues. The germline CDR1 and CDR2 sequences are LNHNV and YYDKDF (reference sequence). CDR3 sequence: CATSGGQGSRFF. Here the CDR3 DNA reads TGTGCCACCAGCGGTGGACAGGGTAGTCGGTTCTTC. Based on the CDR3 plus reference TRBV15 and TRBJ2-1, the full variable domain is DAMVIQNPRYQVTQFGKPVTLSCSQTLNHNVMYWYQQKSSQAPKLLFHYYDKDFNNEADTPDNFQSRRPNTSFCFLDIRSPGLGDTAMYLCATSGGQGSRFFGPGTRLTVL.

This clone has just one count. The genes are TRBV18 and TRBJ2-7, with D possibly matching TRBD1 (6 bases). Germline CDR1 KGHSH, CDR2 LQKENI. The V end was cut by 3 bases, the J end by 5 bases, with 14 bases between. This CDR3 is 14 amino acids long. CDR3 amino acids: CASSPQGPRNEQYF. In nucleotides, the CDR3 is TGTGCCAGCTCACCCCAGGGGCCTCGGAACGAGCAGTACTTC. Supplemented by reference TRBV18 and TRBJ2-7, the full variable domain reads NAGVMQNPRHLVRRRGQEARLRCSPMKGHSHVYWYRQLPEEGLKFMVYLQKENIIDESGMPKERFSAEFPKEGPSILRIQQVVRGDSAAYFCASSPQGPRNEQYFGPGTRLTVT.

V gene TRBV4-2 combines with J gene TRBJ2-3; TRBD1 agrees at 7 bases. Looked up from germline, CDR1 is LGHNA and CDR2 is YNFKEQ. CDR3 size: 15 residues. With 4 bases clipped from V and 1 base from J, the junction kept 5 bases outside the gene matches. CDR3 sequence reads: CASSRDRAGTDTQYF. The DNA of the CDR3 is TGTGCCAGCAGCCGCGACAGGGCTGGCACAGATACGCAGTATTTT.

The V gene is TRBV19, the J gene TRBJ2-7; the D gene is possibly TRBD1 (5 bases). This CDR3 region has 18 residues. Between the trimmed V and J ends, which lost 0 bases and 2 bases, there was a span of 20 bases. Per the germline V gene, CDR1 is LNHDA and CDR2 is SQIVND (reference sequence). CDR3 DNA: TGTGCCAGTAGTATAGAGATCCACACTTCTGGGGCCCCCTACGAGCAGTACTTC. Encoded protein: CASSIEIHTSGAPYEQYF.

The chain is built from TRBV28 and TRBJ2-7, with TRBD1 matching 9 bases. The CDR3 length is 14 residues. V was pared by 7 bases and J by 2 bases, with 6 bases of the junction left unmatched. Germline V gene data show CDR1 as MDHEN and CDR2 as SYDVKM. The CDR3 protein is CASIPGTGPYEQYF. The CDR3 DNA sequence: TGTGCCAGCATCCCCGGGACAGGGCCCTACGAGCAGTACTTC.

J is TRBJ2-1 and V is TRBV18, with TRBD2 matching 13 bases. Germline V gene data show CDR1 as KGHSH and CDR2 as LQKENI. The CDR3 consists of 17 residues. The V gene end was trimmed by 5 bases and the J gene end by 0 bases; junction bases not matched to a gene: 4. As DNA, the CDR3 is TGTGCCAGCTCAGAACTAGCGGGGGGGAGCTCCTACAATGAGCAGTTCTTC. As protein: CASSELAGGSSYNEQFF.

The V call is TRBV12-2, the J call TRBJ1-2; the DNA was not used to check the table's D call, TRBD1. TRBV12-2 corresponds to a pseudogene. The CDR3 length is 13 residues. In DNA, the CDR3 is TGTGCAAGTCGTTCCACAGGGTTCTATGGCTACACCTTC. Translating gives CASRSTGFYGYTF.

This sequence joins TRBV9 and TRBJ2-1; no reliable D call. Per germline, CDR1 SGDLS and CDR2 YYNGEE. The CDR3 loop spans 12 amino acids. Between the trimmed V and J ends, which lost 2 bases and 8 bases, there was a span of 8 bases. The chain's CDR3 is CASSVSGHEQFF. The CDR3 DNA reads as TGTGCCAGCAGCGTCAGTGGCCATGAGCAGTTCTTC.

The V call is TRBV23-1, the J call TRBJ1-5, with D perhaps TRBD1 (5 bases). TRBV23-1 is designated an ORF whose function remains uncertain. CDR3 length equals 19 residues. V dropped 3 bases and J dropped 4 bases, with 25 bases sitting between them. For the CDR3, the DNA is TGCGCCAGCAGTCATCAGGGTCTCTGGACCCAACCGCGTAATCAGCCCCAGCATTTT. Protein product: CASSHQGLWTQPRNQPQHF.

The chain couples TRBV18 to TRBJ2-5, with D unresolved. This CDR3 is 14 amino acids long. Trimming removed 2 bases at V and 4 bases at J, with 11 bases between. Germline CDR1 and CDR2: KGHSH and LQKENI. The CDR3 is CASSPTIEGETQYF. The DNA of the CDR3 is TGTGCCAGCTCACCAACGATCGAAGGAGAGACCCAGTACTTC.